Below are 8 T cell receptor beta chains sequenced from a single sample in a study of cytomegalovirus exposure and HLA in healthy donors. The PCR was carried out with 60 Vbeta primers and 13 Jbeta primers. Repertoires were generated with immunoSEQ multiplex PCR, while TCRdb's copy carries only in-frame clones and drops some. Of a few hundred thousand clones detected, approximately 84% appear once; the ten largest clones hold 1.5% to 2.5%. The specimen was PBMCs. Receptors originate from a woman aged 40 to 50 in good health and CMV-seropositive.

This chain joins TRBV5-1 and TRBJ2-7; a weak D match, TRBD2 (5 bases). Germline lookup yields CDR1 SGHRS and CDR2 YFSETQ. The CDR3 runs 15 residues. Trimming took off 0 bases at V and 2 bases at J, with 12 bases between the two ends. CDR3 nucleotides: TGCGCCAGCAGCTTGGGAACGGGATTTGCCTACGAGCAGTACTTC. Protein sequence: CASSLGTGFAYEQYF.

The chain uses TRBV6-5 and TRBJ2-5, with 12 bases lining up with TRBD2. CDR3 length: 15 residues. J was trimmed by 5 bases and V by 7 bases; bases with no gene match: 8. Germline lookup yields CDR1 MNHEY and CDR2 SVGAGI. Here the CDR3 reads CASTRTSGNWETQYF. The CDR3 region has the DNA TGTGCCAGCACCCGGACTAGCGGGAACTGGGAGACCCAGTACTTC.

This clone was found once. The chain joins TRBV30 to TRBJ2-1; 9 bases are a match to TRBD2. Germline-derived CDR1 and CDR2 are GTSNPN and SVGIG (reference sequence). The CDR3 length is 12 residues. Trimming cost V 2 bases and J 8 bases; bases outside gene matches: 1. The DNA of the CDR3 is TGTGCCTGGAGTACTAGCGGGCATGAGCAGTTCTTC. This gives the protein CAWSTSGHEQFF.

This rearrangement joins TRBV28 to TRBJ2-2, with TRBD1 identical over 7 bases. The V gene end was trimmed by 7 bases and the J gene end by 6 bases; junction bases not matched to a gene: 14. Germline V gene data show CDR1 as MDHEN and CDR2 as SYDVKM. The CDR3 loop spans 16 amino acids. The CDR3 coding sequence is TGTGCCAGCATTAAGGACAGGCCCCTCGGACCCGGGGAGCTGTTTTTT. It specifies CASIKDRPLGPGELFF. The entire variable domain, with the rest obtained from reference TRBV28 and TRBJ2-2, is as follows: DVKVTQSSRYLVKRTGEKVFLECVQDMDHENMFWYRQDPGLGLRLIYFSYDVKMKEKGDIPEGYSVSREKKERFSLILESASTNQTSMYLCASIKDRPLGPGELFFGEGSRLTVL.

The V and J genes are TRBV19 and TRBJ1-1, with 8 bases fitting TRBD1. The CDR3 spans 13 residues. Germline CDR1 is LNHDA and CDR2 is SQIVND (reference sequence). With 8 bases clipped from V and 5 bases from J, the junction kept 7 bases outside the gene matches. The CDR3 sequence: CASGQGFGTEAFF. The DNA for the CDR3 is TGTGCCAGTGGACAGGGATTTGGTACTGAAGCTTTCTTT.

This chain uses TRBV11-2 with TRBJ2-4, with 9 bases matching TRBD2. V was pared by 0 bases and J by 9 bases, with 6 bases of the junction left unmatched. Germline lookup yields CDR1 SGHAT and CDR2 FQNNGV. CDR3 length: 15 amino acids. CDR3 loop: CASSLDAGGLIIQYF. CDR3 sequence (DNA): TGTGCCAGCAGCTTAGACGCGGGAGGGCTGATCATTCAGTACTTC.

The V call is TRBV4-3, the J call TRBJ2-7; TRBD2 matches 13 bases. The CDR3 consists of 15 residues. Germline values: CDR1 LGHNA, CDR2 YSLEER. With V trimmed by 2 bases and J by 5 bases, 3 bases remained unmatched. CDR3 sequence reads: CASSQWTSGRNEQYF. The DNA for the CDR3 is TGCGCCAGCAGCCAATGGACTAGCGGGAGAAACGAGCAGTACTTC.

This clone was picked up a small number of times. The rearrangement joins TRBV7-3 to TRBJ1-2, with a weak D call TRBD1 (5 bases). There are 13 residues in the CDR3. Trimming stripped 7 bases from V and 3 bases from J, with 12 bases between. CDR1 and CDR2 from the germline V gene are SGHTA and FQGTGA. CDR3 sequence (DNA): TGTGCCAGCAAGGGGTATCGGGACTATGGCTACACCTTC. This gives the protein CASKGYRDYGYTF.